This T cell receptor beta chain was observed in a study of early T cells in non-severe SARS-CoV-2 infection. Study-level background: Sequencing of bulk RNA from unsorted whole blood was done, without chain pairing. The study, taken as a whole, reports: Clonotype matching in VDJdb favored anti-spike CD8 responses and did not capture private and CD4 specificities.

The V and J ends lost 5 bases and 7 bases respectively, with 17 bases between them. The V gene's germline CDR1 is SGHAT and CDR2 FQNNGV. This CDR3 contains 14 residues. As part of library construction, unique molecular identifiers were attached to individual cDNA molecules. Each CDR3 protein is one row after TCRdb ran MiXCR on the 5' RACE reads. In the table there are 80,000 to 95,000 distinct CDR3 sequences, approximately 17% of which are singletons. This clonotype was seen repeatedly, ten times or more. Its specificity is unknown. The V gene is TRBV11-2, the J gene TRBJ1-1; D call uncertain. Material: whole blood, obtained at baseline. The receptor comes from an adult who was a healthcare worker with PCR-confirmed SARS-CoV-2 infection or an uninfected control (not recorded which). CDR3 sequence: CASSHWDLKGEAFF. As DNA, the CDR3 is TGTGCCAGCAGCCACTGGGATTTAAAGGGTGAAGCTTTCTTT.